This T cell receptor beta chain is from a study of T-cell memory formation after mild COVID-19. The study, taken as a whole, reports: Among contracting clones, CD4+ were mainly CM/EM and CD8+ enriched in EMRA.

Barcoded TCR alpha and TCR beta cDNA libraries with UMIs came from 5'RACE using constant-segment primers. TCRdb re-analysed the 5' RACE reads in MiXCR, keeping a single row per CDR3 protein. The sample has around 83,000 distinct CDR3 sequences, around a quarter seen once. To note about this clonotype: Antigen: not known.

The CDR3 is made up of 13 amino acids. Trimming stripped 7 bases from V and 0 bases from J, with 8 bases between. Germline CDR1 is MNHEY and CDR2 is SVGEGT. Sequencing was performed on PBMCs or a T cell subset sorted from them (not recorded which). V is TRBV6-2 or TRBV6-3 and J is TRBJ2-3; D call uncertain. This receptor was taken from a man between 18 and 35 years old who had mild COVID-19 (a few samples of this study predate the infection). Cell type and time point are not known. DNA of the CDR3: TGTGCCAGCACCATTTCTAGCACAGATACGCAGTATTTT. Protein product: CASTISSTDTQYF.